A selection of T cell receptor beta chains follows, all from one sample in a study of shared clonotypes between healthy human individuals. Repertoires were generated with immunoSEQ multiplex PCR, while TCRdb's copy carries only in-frame clones and drops some. The top ten clones hold about 0.42% of a sample with about 1.5 million clones, about 98% of them seen once. The sample comprised naive CD4+ T cells sorted from blood. These receptors were taken from a man aged 30 to 45 in good health. Each CDR3 is given with its conserved first and last residue. The D gene is left open where the match is weak. The size entry is marked missing in some rows and otherwise reads once, few, many or a size class.

J | size | D | V | DNA | CDR3
TRBJ2-1 | . | . | TRBV29-1 | TGCAGCGCCCGCCTCGGGGCTGAGCAGTTCTTC | CSARLGAEQFF
TRBJ1-4 | . | . | TRBV2 | TGTGCCAGCTGCGTGTCGGGACTGACGAATGAAAAACTGTTTTTT | CASCVSGLTNEKLFF
TRBJ2-7 | . | TRBD2 | TRBV6-5 | TGTGCCAGCAGTTTCGGACTAGCGGGAGTCCCCTACGAGCAGTACTTC | CASSFGLAGVPYEQYF
TRBJ2-5 | . | TRBD1 | TRBV9 | TGTGCCAGCAGCCCCCGACAGGGGCAGACCCAGTACTTC | CASSPRQGQTQYF
TRBJ1-4 | . | . | TRBV18 | TGTGCCAGCTCACCCCCGGGGTCGGGTGAAAAACTGTTTTTT | CASSPPGSGEKLFF
TRBJ1-1 | . | TRBD1 | TRBV6-5 | TGTGCCAGCAGCCTACAGGGGGCAGGGGACACTGAAGCTTTCTTT | CASSLQGAGDTEAFF
TRBJ2-7 | . | . | TRBV5-6 | TGTGCCAGCAGCCAAGGGGCCGGGGCCCTGGGCGAGCAGTACTTC | CASSQGAGALGEQYF
TRBJ2-5 | . | . | TRBV29-1 | TGCAGCGTAGTTTCAGGGTCAGAGACCCAGTACTTC | CSVVSGSETQYF
TRBJ1-4 | . | TRBD1 | TRBV5-1 | TGCGCCAGCAGCTTGGGGGACAGAACTAATGAAAAACTGTTTTTT | CASSLGDRTNEKLFF
TRBJ2-6 | . | . | TRBV5-1 | TGCGCCAGCAGCGAGGACCCTGGGGCCAACGTCCTGACTTTC | CASSEDPGANVLTF
TRBJ2-1 | . | TRBD1 | TRBV9 | TGTGCCAGCAGCGCCGCCGGGACAGGGGGCCTTACTGAGCAGTTCTTC | CASSAAGTGGLTEQFF
TRBJ2-3 | once | . | TRBV11-2 | TGTGCCAGCAGCTGGAATAACGGAGCGGATACGCAGTATTTT | CASSWNNGADTQYF
TRBJ1-5 | . | . | TRBV7-6 | TGTGCCAGCAGCCCGGGACCTCGGCCGCCCTACAATCAGCCCCAGCATTTT | CASSPGPRPPYNQPQHF
TRBJ2-1 | . | . | TRBV5-5 | TGTGCCAGCAGCTTGGGTCTAGCTTCCTACAATGAGCAGTTCTTC | CASSLGLASYNEQFF
TRBJ2-5 | . | TRBD1 | TRBV10-3 | TGTGCCATCAGTGAGTCCGGGCCAGGGGGGACCCAGTACTTC | CAISESGPGGTQYF